The 5 T cell receptor beta chains below all came from one sample that was sequenced in a study of blood T cell dynamics during melanoma immunotherapy. Profiled with immunoSEQ multiplex PCR; TCRdb holds only in-frame clones, not every one. The sample gives about 11,000 clones, approximately 90% of which show up once; more than 5.5% is in the top ten. Noted time point: week 3, after first cycle of checkpoint inhibitor. Sequencing was performed on blood, taken from a patient treated with checkpoint blockade. These receptors were obtained from a human donor with melanoma.

The J gene is TRBJ1-5, the V gene TRBV19, with TRBD1 as a possible D gene (5 bases). V shed 5 bases and J shed 3 bases, with 8 bases lying between them. CDR3 length equals 13 residues. The V gene's germline CDR1 is LNHDA and CDR2 SQIVND (reference sequence). The CDR3: CASSPGLNQPQHF. CDR3 nucleotide sequence: TGTGCCAGTAGTCCGGGACTCAATCAGCCCCAGCATTTT.

The V gene is TRBV13, the J gene TRBJ2-7, with D perhaps TRBD2 (6 bases). CDR1 PRHDT and CDR2 FYEKMQ come from the germline V gene (reference sequence). CDR3 length: 13 residues. The V end lost 0 bases, the J end lost 3 bases, and 6 bases lay between the germline ends. CDR3 loop: CASSLGGGYEQYF. In DNA, the CDR3 is TGTGCCAGCAGCTTAGGCGGGGGCTACGAGCAGTACTTC.

This clone was recorded once. The rearrangement joins TRBV21-1 to TRBJ1-1; TRBD1 is taken as the D call from the table, unchecked against the DNA. TRBV21-1 corresponds to a pseudogene. This CDR3 region has 15 residues. The CDR3 sequence is CASSKGRRQNTEAFF. The CDR3 DNA reads TGTGCCAGCAGCAAAGGTCGCAGACAGAACACTGAAGCTTTCTTT.

This chain's CDR3 is CASSSLWGTGGGQPQHF. CDR3 coding DNA: TGTGCCAGCAGCTCCCTCTGGGGGACAGGGGGCGGTCAGCCCCAGCATTTT. The chain joins TRBV7-2 to TRBJ1-5, with 12 positions matching TRBD1. The germline CDR1 and CDR2 sequences are SGHTA and FQGNSA. Germline trimming cut 4 bases from V and 6 bases from J; bases unmatched to any gene: 10. The length of the CDR3 is 17 residues.

This chain links TRBV6-5 with TRBJ1-4; weak D call: TRBD1 (6 bases). Trimming cost V 2 bases and J 1 base, with 11 bases left between them. Germline CDR1 and CDR2: MNHEY and SVGAGI. The CDR3 extends over 16 amino acids. DNA for the CDR3: TGTGCCAGCAGTTACACAGGGAGGGAAACTAATGAAAAACTGTTTTTT. It encodes CASSYTGRETNEKLFF.